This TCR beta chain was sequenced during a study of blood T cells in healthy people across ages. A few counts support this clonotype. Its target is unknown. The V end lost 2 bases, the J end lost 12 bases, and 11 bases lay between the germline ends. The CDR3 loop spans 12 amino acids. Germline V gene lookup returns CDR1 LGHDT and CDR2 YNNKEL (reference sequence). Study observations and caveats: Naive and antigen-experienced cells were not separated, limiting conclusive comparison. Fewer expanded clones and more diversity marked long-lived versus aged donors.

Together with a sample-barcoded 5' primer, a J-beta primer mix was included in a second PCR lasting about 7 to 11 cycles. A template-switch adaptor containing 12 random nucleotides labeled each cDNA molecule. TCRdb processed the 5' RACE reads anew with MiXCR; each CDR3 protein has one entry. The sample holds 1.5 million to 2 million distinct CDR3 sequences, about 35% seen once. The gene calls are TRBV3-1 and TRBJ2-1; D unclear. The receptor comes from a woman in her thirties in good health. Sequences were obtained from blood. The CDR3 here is CASSQRPSAQFF. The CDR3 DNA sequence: TGTGCCAGCAGCCAAAGGCCCAGTGCGCAGTTCTTC.